These 5 T cell receptor beta chains originate from one sample sequenced in a study of cytomegalovirus exposure and HLA in healthy donors. The PCR ran on 60 Vbeta and 13 Jbeta primers. This table comes from immunoSEQ multiplex PCR, and its TCRdb copy is limited to in-frame clones, with some not included. The sample holds some 130,000 clones, roughly 79% seen once. The sequencing input was PBMCs. These receptors all come from a woman between 50 and 59 years old in good health and CMV-seronegative.

The chain is built from TRBV28 and TRBJ1-2, with D perhaps matching TRBD1 (6 bases). V gave up 4 bases and J gave up 7 bases, with 16 bases separating them. CDR3 size: 14 residues. Germline CDR1 reads MDHEN; CDR2 reads SYDVKM. As DNA, the CDR3 is TGTGCCAGCAGTTGGACAGACCATCGGTCTGGCTACACCTTC. It is translated as CASSWTDHRSGYTF.

This chain uses TRBV4-3 with TRBJ2-1, with a tentative D call TRBD2 (6 bases). This CDR3 has 18 amino acids. The germline gives CDR1 LGHNA, CDR2 YSLEER. Trimming stripped 0 bases from V and 0 bases from J, with 15 bases between. The CDR3 nucleotides read TGCGCCAGCAGCCAAGATGGGCGGGGAGCCAGCTCCTACAATGAGCAGTTCTTC. Amino acid sequence: CASSQDGRGASSYNEQFF.

This clone appeared once. This chain links TRBV6-5 with TRBJ2-5; D unresolved. The CDR3 is 16 amino acids. Trimming removed 0 bases from V and 5 bases from J, with 16 bases in between. Germline CDR1 reads MNHEY; CDR2 reads SVGAGI. The CDR3 sequence: CASSYSIRSARETQYF. The CDR3 region has the DNA TGTGCCAGCAGTTACTCGATCCGTTCCGCGCGGGAGACCCAGTACTTC.

The V gene is TRBV7-9, the J gene TRBJ2-7, with TRBD2 matching over 7 bases. With V trimmed by 0 bases and J by 7 bases, 9 bases remained unmatched. The CDR3 runs 15 residues. Per germline, CDR1 SEHNR and CDR2 FQNEAQ (reference sequence). CDR3 sequence reads: CASSLAGGSRGEQYV. The CDR3 DNA sequence: TGTGCCAGCAGCTTAGCCGGCGGGAGTAGAGGAGAGCAGTACGTC.

The chain recombines TRBV21-1 with TRBJ2-1; the DNA was not compared with TRBD1, the D call given in the table. TRBV21-1 is a listed pseudogene. CDR3 length equals 22 residues. The CDR3 region is CASSKLMVIGTGQKEFYNEQFF. The CDR3 nucleotides are TGTGCCAGCAGCAAATTGATGGTTATCGGGACAGGACAAAAAGAGTTCTACAATGAGCAGTTCTTC.